This TCR beta chain was identified in a study of blood T cell repertoires in COVID-19. Repertoires were generated with immunoSEQ multiplex PCR, while TCRdb's copy carries only in-frame clones and drops some. The table shows 300,000 to 400,000 clones, with 85% to 90% occurring only once. The CDR3 consists of 16 residues. CDR1 is MDHEN and CDR2 is SYDVKM in the germline V gene. V lost 3 bases and J lost 9; bases outside the gene matches: 8. Sequenced input: PBMCs or T cells enriched from blood (not recorded which). This sequence originates from a man between 18 and 29 years old who had recovered from COVID-19. The rearrangement uses TRBV28 and TRBJ2-1; TRBD2 aligns across 13 bases. CDR3 DNA: TGTGCCAGCAGTTTGGAAAGGACTAGCGGGAGTTCTGAGCAGTTCTTC. It encodes CASSLERTSGSSEQFF.